What follows is one T cell receptor beta chain and its context. As processed by the authors: Amplification from reference gene primers served as the basis for estimated nucleated cell counts. TCRdb's copy holds only in-frame clones and misses some; the assay was immunoSEQ multiplex PCR. The V and J calls and the clone size are those of that table, but D and trimming were determined from the DNA. The sample holds 200,000 to 250,000 clones, 65% to 80% seen once. The data were obtained in a study of blood T cell repertoires in COVID-19. V lost 4 bases and J lost 5, with 21 bases in between. This CDR3 has 17 amino acids. The germline CDR1 and CDR2 sequences are MDHEN and SYDVKM.

The receptor was derived from a woman aged 40 to 50 with active or convalescent COVID-19. The genes are TRBV28 and TRBJ1-5, with D possibly being TRBD1 (6 bases). Sequencing input: peripheral blood. Written as DNA, the CDR3 is TGTGCCAGCAGTTCCCTCCCACCTTGGACAGCCTATCAGCCCCAGCATTTT. Amino acid sequence: CASSSLPPWTAYQPQHF. Full variable domain (remainder filled in from reference TRBV28 and TRBJ1-5): DVKVTQSSRYLVKRTGEKVFLECVQDMDHENMFWYRQDPGLGLRLIYFSYDVKMKEKGDIPEGYSVSREKKERFSLILESASTNQTSMYLCASSSLPPWTAYQPQHFGDGTRLSIL.